This TCR beta chain appears in the sequencing data of a study of T cell responses to AZD1222 COVID-19 vaccine. Regarding this clone: Antigen specificity is unknown.

Study-level points and caveats: Repertoires in all cases were sampled only once the peak T cell response had passed. Along spike, vaccine-associated CD4 TCRs were found throughout, with dominance at 160-218 and 743-854. In the spike-specific TCR repertoire, nearly half reportedly target unmutated variant regions. Donors, mostly white British, included more females; clonal diversity was possibly underestimated.

Sequencing used immunoSEQ multiplex PCR; TCRdb keeps in-frame clones, though not all of them. The table has approximately 130,000 clones, over 75% seen once; the top ten hold about 7.9%. Germline CDR1 MNHNS, CDR2 SASEGT. The V gene end was trimmed by 1 base and the J gene end by 10 bases; junction bases not matched to a gene: 6. The CDR3 loop spans 14 amino acids. This chain joins TRBV6-1 and TRBJ2-4; 8 bases fit TRBD2. This TCR came from an adult who received the MenACWY meningococcal vaccine as a control. Sequenced material: peripheral blood, taken 28 days after the second dose of the MenACWY control vaccine. The CDR3 spells CASSEGTREGIQYF. CDR3 DNA: TGTGCCAGCAGTGAAGGGACACGGGAGGGGATTCAGTACTTC.